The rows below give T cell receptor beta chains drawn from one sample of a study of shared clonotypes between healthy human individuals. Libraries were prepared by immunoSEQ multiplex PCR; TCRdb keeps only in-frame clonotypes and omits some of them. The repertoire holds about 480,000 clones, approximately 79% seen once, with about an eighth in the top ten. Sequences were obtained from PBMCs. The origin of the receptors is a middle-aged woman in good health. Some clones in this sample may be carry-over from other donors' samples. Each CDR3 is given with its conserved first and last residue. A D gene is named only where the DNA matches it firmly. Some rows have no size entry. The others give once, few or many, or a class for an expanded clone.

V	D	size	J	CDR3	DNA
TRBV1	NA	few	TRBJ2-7	CTSSPLCDPYEQYF	TGCACCAGCAGCCCCCTCTGTGATCCCTACGAGCAGTACTTC
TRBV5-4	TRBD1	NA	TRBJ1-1	CASSSGTGLNTEAFF	TGTGCCAGCAGCTCCGGGACAGGACTGAACACTGAAGCTTTCTTT
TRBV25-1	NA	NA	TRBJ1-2	CASSEWGGNYGYTF	TGTGCCAGCAGTGAATGGGGTGGTAACTATGGCTACACCTTC
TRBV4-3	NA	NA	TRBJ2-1	CASSQGVGSYNEQFF	TGCGCCAGCAGCCAAGGCGTTGGCTCCTACAATGAGCAGTTCTTC
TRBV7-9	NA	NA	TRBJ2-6	CASSPDGASGANVLTF	TGTGCCAGCAGCCCGGACGGGGCCTCTGGGGCCAACGTCCTGACTTTC
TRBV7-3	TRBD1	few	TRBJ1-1	CASSQQGARTEAFF	TGTGCCAGCAGCCAACAGGGGGCGCGCACTGAAGCTTTCTTT
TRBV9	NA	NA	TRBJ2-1	CASSVVGIYNEQFF	TGTGCCAGCAGCGTAGTCGGTATCTACAATGAGCAGTTCTTC
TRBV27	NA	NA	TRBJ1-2	CASSLMAGYGYTF	TGTGCCAGCAGTTTAATGGCCGGGTATGGCTACACCTTC
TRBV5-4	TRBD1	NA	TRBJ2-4	CASSRRQGPKNIQYF	TGTGCCAGCAGCCGACGACAGGGTCCCAAAAACATTCAGTACTTC
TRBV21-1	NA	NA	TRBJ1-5	CASRKVQARGYRVNQPQHF	TGTGCCAGCAGAAAAGTCCAGGCGCGGGGATACAGGGTAAATCAGCCCCAGCATTTT
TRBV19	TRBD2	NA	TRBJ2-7	CASRYGLAGAYEQYF	TGTGCCAGTAGGTATGGACTAGCGGGGGCCTACGAGCAGTACTTC
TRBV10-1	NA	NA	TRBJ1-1	CASSRGVSTEAFF	TGCGCCAGCAGTCGGGGTGTCAGTACTGAAGCTTTCTTT
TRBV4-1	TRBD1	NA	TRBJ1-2	CASSQDLRQGNTF	TGCGCCAGCAGCCAAGACCTCAGACAGGGCAACACCTTC
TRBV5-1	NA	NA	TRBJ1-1	CASSLVGFAEAFF	TGCGCCAGCAGCTTGGTAGGGTTCGCTGAAGCTTTCTTT
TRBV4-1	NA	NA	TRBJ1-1	CASSQAPTRTERKAFF	TGCGCCAGCAGCCAAGCTCCGACTAGGACAGAAAGGAAAGCTTTCTTT
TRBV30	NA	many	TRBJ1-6	CAWSEPQGSYSPLHF	TGTGCCTGGAGTGAACCGCAGGGGTCCTATTCACCCCTCCACTTT
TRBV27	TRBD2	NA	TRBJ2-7	CASSLSKGLAGESSYEQYF	TGTGCCAGCAGTTTATCAAAAGGACTAGCGGGGGAAAGCTCCTACGAGCAGTACTTC
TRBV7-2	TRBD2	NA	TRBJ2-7	CASSSRGGTYEQYF	TGTGCCAGCAGCTCCCGGGGGGGGACCTACGAGCAGTACTTC
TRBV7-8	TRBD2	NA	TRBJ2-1	CASSFYLRSPSGSKNEQFF	TGTGCCAGCAGCTTCTACCTCAGGAGCCCTAGCGGGAGTAAGAATGAGCAGTTCTTC
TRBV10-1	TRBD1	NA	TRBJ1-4	CASSVSGQGEKLFF	TGCGCCAGCAGTGTATCGGGACAGGGTGAAAAACTGTTTTTT
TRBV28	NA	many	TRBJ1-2	CASSLGGGNYGYTF	TGTGCCAGCAGTTTAGGGGGCGGCAACTATGGCTACACCTTC
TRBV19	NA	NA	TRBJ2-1	CASSIGGGGGYNEQFF	TGTGCCAGTAGTATAGGGGGCGGAGGGGGCTACAATGAGCAGTTCTTC